The 28 T cell receptor beta chains in this list originate from one sample, sequenced in a study of cytotoxic CD8 clonotypes in ibrutinib-treated CLL. TCRdb keeps only in-frame clones here, not all; method: immunoSEQ multiplex PCR. The sample carries under 300,000 clones, 60% to 75% recorded once. This specimen consisted of PBMCs, obtained after 24 months of ibrutinib treatment. Receptors originate from a human donor with chronic lymphocytic leukemia.

In its sample, this clone was seen a few times. V usage is TRBV11-3 and J usage is TRBJ2-2; no clear D. This CDR3 is 15 amino acids long. Germline V gene lookup returns CDR1 SGHNT and CDR2 YENEEA. V was clipped by 0 bases and J by 4 bases, with 9 bases between them. The CDR3 protein is CASSLEPQTTGELFF. The DNA for the CDR3 is TGTGCCAGCAGCTTAGAGCCGCAAACCACCGGGGAGCTGTTTTTT.

The chain employs TRBV15 and TRBJ1-5; no reliable D call. The CDR3 is 13 residues long. V lost 3 bases and J lost 1, with 4 bases in between. Germline loops: CDR1 LNHNV, CDR2 YYDKDF (reference sequence). The CDR3 DNA is TGTGCCACCAGCAGGAAGAGCAATCAGCCCCAGCATTTT. Amino acid sequence: CATSRKSNQPQHF.

This chain links TRBV28 with TRBJ2-3; D may be TRBD1 or TRBD2 (5 bases each). V was pared by 4 bases and J by 6 bases, with 14 bases between. This CDR3 has 14 amino acids. Germline CDR1 MDHEN, CDR2 SYDVKM. The CDR3: CASSSPGARDTQYF. In nucleotides, the CDR3 is TGTGCCAGCAGTTCACCCGGGGCAAGGGATACGCAGTATTTT.

The chain combines TRBV28 with TRBJ1-4; 9 bases align to TRBD1. CDR1 and CDR2 from the germline V gene are MDHEN and SYDVKM. The J segment lost 7 bases and the V segment lost 3 bases, leaving 12 bases of the junction unmatched. The CDR3 covers 17 residues. The CDR3 sequence: CASSFGQGREAREKLFF. CDR3 nucleotides: TGTGCCAGCAGTTTCGGACAGGGGCGGGAAGCTCGTGAAAAACTGTTTTTT.

This clone was observed a handful of times. The gene calls are TRBV11-3 and TRBJ2-5; perhaps TRBD1 as D (6 bases). The CDR3 spans 17 residues. Germline loops: CDR1 SGHNT, CDR2 YENEEA. The V and J ends lost 5 bases and 5 bases respectively, with 24 bases between them. The CDR3: CASSLGALQGTGETQYF. In nucleotides, the CDR3 is TGTGCCAGCAGCCTAGGGGCCTTACAGGGTACGGGCGAGACCCAGTACTTC.

This clone showed up just once. The rearrangement uses TRBV20-1 and TRBJ2-1; unclear D gene. The CDR3 totals 10 residues. Germline V gives CDR1 DFQATT, CDR2 SNEGSKA (reference sequence). Deletions cut 0 bases from V and 13 bases from J, with 7 bases between. CDR3 nucleotide sequence: TGCAGTGCTAGAGATCAAAGTCAGTTCTTC. This sequence encodes CSARDQSQFF.

This clone was counted a few times. This rearrangement joins TRBV9 to TRBJ2-7; D gene unclear. Per the germline V gene, CDR1 is SGDLS and CDR2 is YYNGEE. V was cut by 4 bases and J by 0 bases, with 8 bases left in between. The CDR3 covers 13 residues. The CDR3 DNA reads as TGTGCCAGCAGCTACGCCCCCTCCTACGAGCAGTACTTC. Encoded protein: CASSYAPSYEQYF.

The V and J genes are TRBV9 and TRBJ2-3; 7 bases fit TRBD2. CDR3 length: 13 amino acids. V lost 10 bases, J lost 8 bases, and 13 bases stayed unmatched. Looked up from germline, CDR1 is SGDLS and CDR2 is YYNGEE. CDR3 amino acids: CASHAGVQGTQYF. The CDR3 DNA is TGTGCCTCCCACGCGGGGGTGCAGGGTACGCAGTATTTT.

This clone was observed a handful of times. The chain uses TRBV7-3 and TRBJ2-3; D is undetermined. CDR1 SGHTA and CDR2 FQGTGA come from the germline V gene. This CDR3 contains 14 residues. V was trimmed by 5 bases and J by 0 bases, leaving 9 bases between them. The CDR3: CASSNSYSTDTQYF. In DNA form, the CDR3 reads TGTGCCAGCAGCAACTCCTACAGCACAGATACGCAGTATTTT.

V gene TRBV11-3 combines with J gene TRBJ1-3; no firm D call. CDR3 length: 11 residues. From germline, CDR1 is SGHNT and CDR2 YENEEA. Trimming took off 5 bases at V and 4 bases at J, with 3 bases between the two ends. CDR3 protein: CASSRGNTIYF. CDR3 DNA sequence: TGTGCCAGCAGCCGGGGAAACACCATATATTTT.

The CDR3 sequence: CASSPPLSYEQYF. For the CDR3, the DNA is TGTGCCAGCTCACCCCCCCTCTCCTACGAGCAGTACTTC. This chain connects TRBV18 to TRBJ2-7, with D uncertain. In germline, CDR1 is KGHSH, CDR2 LQKENI. The CDR3 has 13 amino acids. Trimming shortened V by 3 bases and J by 0 bases, and 6 bases separated the two germline ends.

In this sample, this clone turned up once. The chain joins TRBV30 to TRBJ2-1; 8 bases line up with TRBD2. Germline CDR1 and CDR2: GTSNPN and SVGIG (reference sequence). Germline trimming cut 3 bases from V and 0 bases from J; bases unmatched to any gene: 10. The CDR3 spans 17 residues. The CDR3 sequence is CAWSALAGDSSYNEQFF. Here the CDR3 DNA reads TGTGCCTGGAGCGCCCTAGCGGGTGATAGCTCCTACAATGAGCAGTTCTTC. Combining the CDR3 with reference TRBV30 and TRBJ2-1 gives the whole variable domain SQTIHQWPATLVQPVGSPLSLECTVEGTSNPNLYWYRQAAGRGLQLLFYSVGIGQISSEVPQNLSASRPQDRQFILSSKKLLLSDSGFYLCAWSALAGDSSYNEQFFGPGTRLTVL.

The chain joins TRBV29-1 to TRBJ2-2; D is unresolved. The CDR3 is 13 amino acids. Germline V gene lookup returns CDR1 SQVTM and CDR2 ANQGSEA. Trimming left V 4 bases short and J 6 bases short, with 12 bases between. The CDR3 nucleotides read TGCAGCGTTGCTGAGGTCTCAGCCGGGGAGCTGTTTTTT. Translating it yields CSVAEVSAGELFF.

This chain connects TRBV4-2 to TRBJ2-4; 14 bases fit TRBD2. The CDR3 loop spans 21 amino acids. Per germline, CDR1 LGHNA and CDR2 YNFKEQ. V was clipped by 3 bases and J by 0 bases; unmatched bases: 13. The CDR3 is CASSHTINGLAGGPAKNIQYF. As DNA, the CDR3 is TGTGCCAGCAGCCACACTATAAATGGACTAGCGGGAGGCCCAGCCAAAAACATTCAGTACTTC.

This clone was counted only a few times. The V and J genes are TRBV9 and TRBJ2-2; D call uncertain. This CDR3 spans 14 amino acids. V dropped 2 bases and J dropped 1 base, with 6 bases sitting between them. Germline CDR1 reads SGDLS; CDR2 reads YYNGEE. The CDR3 is CASSVVQNTGELFF. The CDR3 DNA reads TGTGCCAGCAGCGTGGTACAGAACACCGGGGAGCTGTTTTTT.

The chain links TRBV27 to TRBJ1-1; a possible D gene is TRBD1 (6 bases). This CDR3 is 14 amino acids long. The ends were cut back, 1 base at V and 8 bases at J, with 14 bases in the middle. In germline, CDR1 is MNHEY, CDR2 SMNVEV (reference sequence). The CDR3 coding sequence is TGTGCCAGCAGTTTATGGGCGGGGGCAATAGAAGCTTTCTTT. Translating it yields CASSLWAGAIEAFF.

V usage is TRBV6-6 and J usage is TRBJ2-7; maybe TRBD2 (5 bases). CDR3 length: 11 residues. Germline assignment: CDR1 MNHNY and CDR2 SVGAGI (reference sequence). V was cut by 7 bases and J by 4 bases, with 8 bases left in between. CDR3 loop: CASTGGYEQYF. DNA of the CDR3: TGTGCCAGCACAGGAGGTTACGAGCAGTACTTC.

The chain employs TRBV6-6 and TRBJ1-2; tentatively, D is TRBD1 (6 bases). This CDR3 is 15 amino acids long. Germline V CDR1 and CDR2: MNHNY, SVGAGI (reference sequence). V dropped 6 bases and J dropped 4 bases, with 18 bases sitting between them. This chain's CDR3 is CASRLDRGQGYGYTF. Written as DNA, the CDR3 is TGTGCCAGCAGGCTGGACAGAGGGCAGGGCTATGGCTACACCTTC.

This clone was recorded once. This chain uses TRBV15 with TRBJ1-5; D is unclear. Germline lookup yields CDR1 LNHNV and CDR2 YYDKDF (reference sequence). This CDR3 spans 13 amino acids. V gave up 0 bases and J gave up 8 bases, with 8 bases separating them. CDR3 coding DNA: TGTGCCACCAGCAGAGAAGTGCAGGAGCCCCAGCATTTT. This codes for CATSREVQEPQHF.

The chain couples TRBV10-3 to TRBJ2-2; 7 nucleotides match TRBD1. The CDR3 is made up of 13 amino acids. V lost 8 bases and J lost 10; bases outside the gene matches: 10. Germline V gene data show CDR1 as ENHRY and CDR2 as SYGVKD. The CDR3 coding sequence is TGTGCCATCGGAAGGACAGGAGGAGAGGAGCTGTTTTTT. Translating it yields CAIGRTGGEELFF.

The rearrangement uses TRBV7-3 and TRBJ2-1; 7 nucleotides line up with TRBD2. Trimming removed 2 bases from V and 8 bases from J; junction bases left unmatched: 9. The CDR3 runs to 15 residues. Germline V CDR1 and CDR2: SGHTA, FQGTGA. CDR3 region: CASSLGGGRGYEQFF. Here the CDR3 DNA reads TGTGCCAGCAGCTTAGGTGGCGGGAGAGGTTATGAGCAGTTCTTC.

This clone was seen just once. The chain recombines TRBV19 with TRBJ2-3; 11 nucleotides align to TRBD2. Germline CDR1 reads LNHDA; CDR2 reads SQIVND (reference sequence). CDR3 length: 16 residues. With V trimmed by 6 bases and J by 2 bases, 7 bases remained unmatched. The CDR3 loop is CASSQTSGVFTDTQYF. As DNA, the CDR3 is TGTGCCAGTAGCCAGACTAGCGGGGTATTCACAGATACGCAGTATTTT.

This clone showed up just a few times. The genes are TRBV27 and TRBJ2-3; TRBD2 matches 7 bases. The CDR3 extends over 13 amino acids. Germline V gene sequence: CDR1 MNHEY, CDR2 SMNVEV (reference sequence). After removal of 4 bases from V and 5 bases from J, the junction contained 3 bases not matched to a gene. CDR3 protein: CASSSLAGDTQYF. In nucleotides, the CDR3 is TGTGCCAGCAGTTCCTTAGCGGGAGATACGCAGTATTTT.

The chain carries TRBV5-1 and TRBJ2-5, with D possibly being TRBD2 (7 bases). CDR3 size: 14 residues. V lost 4 bases, J lost 3 bases, and 13 bases lay in between. Germline V gene lookup returns CDR1 SGHRS and CDR2 YFSETQ. CDR3 DNA sequence: TGCGCCAGCAGCCCCGGGGGGCAGAAAGAGACCCAGTACTTC. Its translation is CASSPGGQKETQYF.

In its sample, this clone was seen a few times. The J gene is TRBJ2-5, the V gene TRBV5-6; D tentatively fits TRBD1 or TRBD2 (6 bases each). The germline CDR1 and CDR2 sequences are SGHDT and YYEEEE. Trimming shortened V by 4 bases and J by 0 bases, and 25 bases separated the two germline ends. This CDR3 is 19 amino acids long. The chain's CDR3 is CASSAYRTAFPGDQETQYF. The DNA for the CDR3 is TGTGCCAGCAGCGCTTACAGGACAGCCTTCCCGGGGGACCAAGAGACCCAGTACTTC.

The genes are TRBV5-4 and TRBJ2-2; D possibly corresponds to TRBD2 (6 bases). The CDR3 has 17 amino acids. V gave up 4 bases and J gave up 4 bases, with 20 bases separating them. The germline V gene has CDR1 SGHNT and CDR2 YYREEE (reference sequence). CDR3 sequence (DNA): TGTGCCAGCAGCGCCTCCGTAGCTAGCGAGTTCACCGGGGAGCTGTTTTTT. This translates into CASSASVASEFTGELFF.

The sample holds a few counts of this clone. V usage is TRBV9 and J usage is TRBJ1-1; possible D gene TRBD1, 5 bases. The CDR3 runs 14 residues. The germline gives CDR1 SGDLS, CDR2 YYNGEE. With 3 bases removed from V and 3 bases from J, the gap between germline ends came to 12 bases. The CDR3 here is CASSAWDGHTEAFF. DNA for the CDR3: TGTGCCAGCAGCGCCTGGGACGGACACACTGAAGCTTTCTTT.

This chain joins TRBV11-2 and TRBJ2-7, with D possibly being TRBD1 (5 bases). CDR3 size: 15 residues. From germline, CDR1 is SGHAT and CDR2 FQNNGV. V lost 4 bases and J 0 bases, leaving 13 bases between the germline ends. The DNA of the CDR3 is TGTGCCAGCAGCTCAGGGCGAGCCCCCTCCTACGAGCAGTACTTC. Translating gives CASSSGRAPSYEQYF.